This T cell receptor beta chain was obtained from a study of OX40 agonist ivuxolimab in advanced cancers. Describing the broader study: The costimulatory receptor OX40 (CD134) was targeted by ivuxolimab, a fully human IgG2 agonistic monoclonal antibody. Intravenous ivuxolimab was administered to patients every 2 weeks at six dose levels: 0.01, 0.1, 0.3, 1.5, 3 and 10 mg/kg. Among the 52 dose-escalation patients, about 20 had hepatocellular carcinoma, about 15 melanoma, 9 renal cell carcinoma and 9 head and neck cancer. A male proportion of almost 85% and a mean age of around 60 years, ranging from about 20 to 79, were recorded for the dose-escalation cohort. Patients were allowed to have had prior anti-PD-1, anti-PD-L1 or anti-CTLA-4 therapy, and approximately 40% of the dose-escalation patients had previously received checkpoint inhibitors. Partial responses were achieved by three dose-escalation patients, of whom one had hepatocellular carcinoma and two had cutaneous melanoma. The purpose of peripheral TCRbeta sequencing was to test whether ivuxolimab changed TCR sequence diversity and led to clonal T-cell expansion. The paper covers the monotherapy dose-escalation part of the phase I ivuxolimab trial, which included N of about 50 patients.

For sequencing of the TCRbeta CDR3 region, genomic DNA was extracted from the sorted cells. The immunoSEQ Assay was used for sequencing of TCRbeta CDR3 regions. TCRdb re-hosts the immuneACCESS table, in-frame sequences only. Its copies lack some clones; in the studies checked, an unresolved V gene accounts for under half of them, and the cause for the rest is not known. This sample is represented by about 81,000 clones; 75% to 90% of them were singletons. Together, the top ten hold roughly 0.22% of the sample. Notes on this clone: This receptor's antigen is unknown. Base-call qualities are not available, and no considerably larger clone is one nucleotide away.

The cysteine opens and the phenylalanine closes a CDR3 of 16 amino acids. The read is trimmed to its CDR3 DNA, 48 bases read in frame from base 1. The germline V gene sets CDR1 to SGHVS and CDR2 to FQNEAQ. Relative to germline, V is 2 bases shorter and J is 0 bases shorter, with 11 bases between their ends. Points the paper makes about the study in general: Low levels of normalized T-cell clonal expansion were also shown by some nonresponding patients. In the 0.1-3.0 mg/kg groups, partial responders had among the lowest normalized peripheral clonal expansion, particularly in CD8+ T cells. On average, CD8+ T cells showed more expanded clones than CD4+ T cells after ivuxolimab. At doses of 0.1 to 3.0 mg/kg, clonal expansion of both CD4+ and CD8+ blood T cells was observed from baseline to week 6. Antigen specificity was not determined for the clonally expanded peripheral T cells.

The trial excluded patients who had a history of autoimmune disease or who were on systemic immunosuppression. Peripheral blood for TCR sequencing was drawn from every dose cohort at baseline, at cycle 4 day 1 and at cycle 7 day 1. The samples were drawn from a first-in-human, open-label, multicenter phase I dose-escalation trial of ivuxolimab. Adults with locally advanced or metastatic head and neck squamous cell, hepatocellular, melanoma or renal cell carcinoma were enrolled in the trial. Before TCR sequencing, CD4+ and CD8+ T cells were separately sorted from peripheral blood. The starting material was CD4+ or CD8+ T cells sorted from blood, obtained in a trial of the OX40 agonist ivuxolimab. The rearrangement joined TRBV7-8 to TRBJ2-1; possibly the D gene is TRBD2, per 5 matching bases. This TCR came from an adult with an advanced solid tumor such as melanoma, head and neck, liver or kidney cancer. The encoded CDR3 is CASSLTDYPSYNEQFF. The sequence in DNA is TGTGCCAGCAGCTTAACCGACTATCCCTCCTACAATGAGCAGTTCTTC.